What follows is one T cell receptor (beta chain) and its context. The data were obtained in a study of blood T cell repertoires in COVID-19. The repertoire was sequenced with immunoSEQ multiplex PCR; TCRdb's copy has only in-frame clones and lacks some. Seen here are hundreds of thousands of clones, around 80% observed once, and the top ten hold 5%. Germline V gene lookup returns CDR1 KGHSH and CDR2 LQKENI. The CDR3 has 14 residues. Trimming stripped 3 bases from V and 8 bases from J, with 16 bases between. The J gene is TRBJ1-2, the V gene TRBV18; D call uncertain. Sequencing used PBMCs or T cells enriched from blood (not recorded which). The TCR comes from a man aged 40-49 years who had been exposed to COVID-19. The CDR3 coding sequence is TGTGCCAGCTCACCTTCCGGGGAAGCGCTGGGCTACACCTTC. Translating gives CASSPSGEALGYTF.